This T cell receptor (beta chain) stems from a study of blood T cell repertoires in COVID-19. V dropped 3 bases and J dropped 2; count of bases not matched to a gene: 9. Germline-derived CDR1 and CDR2 are MDHEN and SYDVKM. This CDR3 has 17 residues. TCRdb's table, derived via immunoSEQ multiplex PCR, lists solely in-frame clones and lacks some. In the table there are a few hundred thousand clones, roughly 80% of which are singletons. J is TRBJ2-1 and V is TRBV28; 8 positions agree with TRBD2. The material sequenced was PBMCs or T cells enriched from blood (not recorded which). The clonotype comes from a man under 40 with acute COVID-19. Here the CDR3 reads CASSFHPAGAPYNEQFF. The CDR3 region has the DNA TGTGCCAGCAGTTTTCATCCAGCGGGGGCCCCCTACAATGAGCAGTTCTTC.